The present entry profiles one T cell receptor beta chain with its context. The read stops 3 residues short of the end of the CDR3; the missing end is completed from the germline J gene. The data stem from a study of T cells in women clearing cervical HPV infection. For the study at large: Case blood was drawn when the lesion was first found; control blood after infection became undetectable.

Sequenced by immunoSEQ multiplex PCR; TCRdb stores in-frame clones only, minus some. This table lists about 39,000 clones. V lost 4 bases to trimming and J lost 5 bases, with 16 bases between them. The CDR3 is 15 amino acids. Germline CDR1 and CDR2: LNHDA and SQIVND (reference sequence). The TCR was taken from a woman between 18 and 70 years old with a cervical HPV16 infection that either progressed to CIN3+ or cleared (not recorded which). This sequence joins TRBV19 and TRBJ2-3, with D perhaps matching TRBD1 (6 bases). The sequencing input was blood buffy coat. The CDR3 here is CASSKGTAGVDTQYF. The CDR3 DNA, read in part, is TGTGCCAGTAGTAAGGGGACCGCAGGGGTAGATACG.